This TCR beta chain was documented in a study of cytomegalovirus exposure and HLA in healthy donors. This CDR3 has 13 amino acids. Germline CDR1 reads SGHNT; CDR2 reads YENEEA. Trimming cost V 3 bases and J 1 base, with 5 bases left between them. Researchers ran the PCR with 60 Vbeta and 13 Jbeta primers. Generated by immunoSEQ multiplex PCR, the TCRdb table keeps only in-frame clones and is missing some. This table has nearly 200,000 clones, around 86% appearing once. This clone has just a few counts. The target antigen is unknown. Study observations and caveats: Reports showed the classifier diagnosing cytomegalovirus status with high specificity and sensitivity. Accurate predictions that matched the HLA-A and HLA-B alleles of most subjects were reportedly made from TCR beta sequences. Altogether, more than 150 TCR beta chains were recorded as cytomegalovirus-associated. The presence/absence work took it that sequencing depth was about the same across donors.

The TCR was taken from a man younger than 45 in good health and CMV-seronegative. The chain employs TRBV11-3 and TRBJ2-3; D is possibly TRBD2 (5 bases). The sample was PBMCs. The CDR3 DNA reads TGTGCCAGCAGCTTGGAGGGCACAGATACGCAGTATTTT. Encoded protein: CASSLEGTDTQYF.